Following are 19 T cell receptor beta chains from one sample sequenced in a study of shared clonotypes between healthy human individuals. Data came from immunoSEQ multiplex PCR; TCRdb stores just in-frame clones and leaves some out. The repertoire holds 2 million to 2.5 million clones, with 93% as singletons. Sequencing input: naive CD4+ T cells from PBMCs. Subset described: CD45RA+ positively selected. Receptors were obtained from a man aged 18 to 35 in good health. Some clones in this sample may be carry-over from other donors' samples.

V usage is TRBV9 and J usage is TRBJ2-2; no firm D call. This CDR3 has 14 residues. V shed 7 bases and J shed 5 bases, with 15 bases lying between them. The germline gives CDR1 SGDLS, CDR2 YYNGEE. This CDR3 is CASRSGPETGELFF. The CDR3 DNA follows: TGTGCCAGCCGAAGTGGACCAGAGACCGGGGAGCTGTTTTTT.

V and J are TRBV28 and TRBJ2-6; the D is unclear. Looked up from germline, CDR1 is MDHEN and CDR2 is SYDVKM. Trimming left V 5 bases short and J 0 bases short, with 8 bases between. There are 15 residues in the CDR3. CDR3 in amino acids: CASSVSSSGANVLTF. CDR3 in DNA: TGTGCCAGCAGTGTGTCGAGCTCTGGGGCCAACGTCCTGACTTTC.

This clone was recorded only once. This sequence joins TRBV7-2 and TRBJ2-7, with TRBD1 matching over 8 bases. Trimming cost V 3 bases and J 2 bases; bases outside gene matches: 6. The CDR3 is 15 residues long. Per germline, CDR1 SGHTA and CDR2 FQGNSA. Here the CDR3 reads CASSFRQGAPYEQYF. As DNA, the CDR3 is TGTGCCAGCAGCTTTAGGCAGGGGGCCCCCTACGAGCAGTACTTC.

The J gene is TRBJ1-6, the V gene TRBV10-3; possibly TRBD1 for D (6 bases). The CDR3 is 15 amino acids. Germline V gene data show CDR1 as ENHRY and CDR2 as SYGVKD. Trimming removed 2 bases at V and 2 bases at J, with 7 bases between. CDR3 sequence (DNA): TGTGCCATCAGTGAGGGACAGACCTATAATTCACCCCTCCACTTT. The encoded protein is CAISEGQTYNSPLHF.

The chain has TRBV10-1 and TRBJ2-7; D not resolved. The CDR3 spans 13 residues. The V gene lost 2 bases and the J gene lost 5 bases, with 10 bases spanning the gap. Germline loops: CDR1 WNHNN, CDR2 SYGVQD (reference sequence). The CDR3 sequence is CASSERRTDEQYF. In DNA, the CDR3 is TGCGCCAGCAGTGAGCGACGGACGGACGAGCAGTACTTC.

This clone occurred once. This chain's CDR3 is CAERRTGGWEQYF. CDR3 DNA sequence: TGTGCTGAGCGGCGGACAGGGGGTTGGGAGCAGTACTTC. The chain is built from TRBV6-1 and TRBJ2-7, with TRBD1 identical over 10 bases. Germline lookup yields CDR1 MNHNS and CDR2 SASEGT. The CDR3 runs 13 residues.

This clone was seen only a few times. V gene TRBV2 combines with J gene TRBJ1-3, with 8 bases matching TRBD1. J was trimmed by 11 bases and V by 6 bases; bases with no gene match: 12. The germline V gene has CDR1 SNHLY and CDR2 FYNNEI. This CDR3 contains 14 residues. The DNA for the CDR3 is TGTGCCAGCAGAGCGACAGGGGACGCGGCACCCATATATTTT. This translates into CASRATGDAAPIYF.

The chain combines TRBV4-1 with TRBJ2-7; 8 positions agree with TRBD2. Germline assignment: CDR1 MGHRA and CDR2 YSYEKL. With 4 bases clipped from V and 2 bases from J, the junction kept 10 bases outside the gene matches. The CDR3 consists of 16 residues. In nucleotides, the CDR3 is TGCGCCAGCAGCCTCGGCGGGGGGCGCGGGACCTACGAGCAGTACTTC. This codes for CASSLGGGRGTYEQYF.

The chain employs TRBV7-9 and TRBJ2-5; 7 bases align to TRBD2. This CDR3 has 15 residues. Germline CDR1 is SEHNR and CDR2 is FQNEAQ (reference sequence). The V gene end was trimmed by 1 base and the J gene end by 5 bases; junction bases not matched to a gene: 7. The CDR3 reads CASSLGDGRSETQYF. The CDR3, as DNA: TGTGCCAGCAGCTTAGGGGACGGGAGGTCGGAGACCCAGTACTTC.

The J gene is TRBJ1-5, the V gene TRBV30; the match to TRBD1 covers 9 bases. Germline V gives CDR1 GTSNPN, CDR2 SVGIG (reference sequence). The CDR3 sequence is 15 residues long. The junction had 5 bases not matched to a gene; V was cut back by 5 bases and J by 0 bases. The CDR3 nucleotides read TGTGCCTGGGGGGGACAGGGAGGTAGCAATCAGCCCCAGCATTTT. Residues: CAWGGQGGSNQPQHF.

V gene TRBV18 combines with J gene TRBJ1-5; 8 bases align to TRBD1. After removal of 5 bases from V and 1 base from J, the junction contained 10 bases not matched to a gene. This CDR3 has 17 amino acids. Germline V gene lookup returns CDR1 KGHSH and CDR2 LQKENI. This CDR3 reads CASSVTTTGASNQPQHF. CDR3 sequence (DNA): TGTGCCAGCTCAGTTACCACGACAGGGGCGAGCAATCAGCCCCAGCATTTT.

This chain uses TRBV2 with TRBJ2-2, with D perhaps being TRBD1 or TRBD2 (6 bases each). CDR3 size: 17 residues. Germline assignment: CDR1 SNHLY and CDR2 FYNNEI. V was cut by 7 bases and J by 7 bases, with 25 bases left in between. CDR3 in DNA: TGTGCCAGCACCCCGGGTAGGGGGACTGACGATGTCGGGGAGCTGTTTTTT. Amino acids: CASTPGRGTDDVGELFF.

CDR3 residues: CASSENRGLAYEQYF. CDR3 nucleotide sequence: TGTGCCAGCTCAGAGAACAGGGGTCTCGCCTACGAGCAGTACTTC. The rearrangement joins TRBV18 to TRBJ2-7; the match to TRBD1 covers 7 bases. Losses at the gene ends were 5 bases for V and 2 bases for J; bases not matched to a gene: 9. Germline CDR1 is KGHSH and CDR2 is LQKENI. This CDR3 contains 15 residues.

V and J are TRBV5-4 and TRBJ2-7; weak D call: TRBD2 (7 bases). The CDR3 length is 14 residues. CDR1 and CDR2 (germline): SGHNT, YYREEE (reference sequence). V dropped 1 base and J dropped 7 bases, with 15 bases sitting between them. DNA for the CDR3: TGTGCCAGCAGCTTGCGGGGGGCGTCAGGGGAGCAGTACTTC. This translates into CASSLRGASGEQYF.

CDR3 residues: CASSYLLAGGPNEQFF. In DNA form, the CDR3 reads TGTGCCAGCAGTTACCTACTAGCGGGAGGGCCGAATGAGCAGTTCTTC. This chain joins TRBV6-5 and TRBJ2-1; 13 bases line up with TRBD2. J was trimmed by 7 bases and V by 2 bases; bases with no gene match: 5. CDR3 length equals 16 residues. Germline V gives CDR1 MNHEY, CDR2 SVGAGI.

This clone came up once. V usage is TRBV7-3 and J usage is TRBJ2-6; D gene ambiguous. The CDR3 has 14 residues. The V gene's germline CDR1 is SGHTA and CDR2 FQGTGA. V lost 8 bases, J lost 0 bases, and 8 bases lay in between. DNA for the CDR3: TGTGCCAGCTCTCCAATCTCTGGGGCCAACGTCCTGACTTTC. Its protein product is CASSPISGANVLTF. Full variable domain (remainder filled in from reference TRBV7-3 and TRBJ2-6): GAGVSQTPSNKVTEKGKYVELRCDPISGHTALYWYRQSLGQGPEFLIYFQGTGAADDSGLPNDRFFAVRPEGSVSTLKIQRTERGDSAVYLCASSPISGANVLTFGAGSRLTVL.

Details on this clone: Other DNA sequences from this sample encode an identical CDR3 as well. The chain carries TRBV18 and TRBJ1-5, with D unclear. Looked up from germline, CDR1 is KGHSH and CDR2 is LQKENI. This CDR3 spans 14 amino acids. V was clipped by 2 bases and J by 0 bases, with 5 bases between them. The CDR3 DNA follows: TGTGCCAGCTCACCATCGTCTAGCAATCAGCCCCAGCATTTT. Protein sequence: CASSPSSSNQPQHF.

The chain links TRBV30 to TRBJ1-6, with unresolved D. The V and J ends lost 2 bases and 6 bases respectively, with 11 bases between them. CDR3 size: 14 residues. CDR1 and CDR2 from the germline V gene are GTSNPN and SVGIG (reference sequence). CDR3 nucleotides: TGTGCCTGGAGTAGGAGGCAGACTAATTCACCCCTCCACTTT. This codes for CAWSRRQTNSPLHF.

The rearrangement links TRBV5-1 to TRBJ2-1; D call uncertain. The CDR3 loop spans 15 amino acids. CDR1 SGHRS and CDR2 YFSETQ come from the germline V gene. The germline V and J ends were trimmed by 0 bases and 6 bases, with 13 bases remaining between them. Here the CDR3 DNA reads TGCGCCAGCAGCTTGGCGCTCACAGCATCCAATGAGCAGTTCTTC. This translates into CASSLALTASNEQFF. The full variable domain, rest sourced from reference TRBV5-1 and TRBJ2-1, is KAGVTQTPRYLIKTRGQQVTLSCSPISGHRSVSWYQQTPGQGLQFLFEYFSETQRNKGNFPGRFSGRQFSNSRSEMNVSTLELGDSALYLCASSLALTASNEQFFGPGTRLTVL.